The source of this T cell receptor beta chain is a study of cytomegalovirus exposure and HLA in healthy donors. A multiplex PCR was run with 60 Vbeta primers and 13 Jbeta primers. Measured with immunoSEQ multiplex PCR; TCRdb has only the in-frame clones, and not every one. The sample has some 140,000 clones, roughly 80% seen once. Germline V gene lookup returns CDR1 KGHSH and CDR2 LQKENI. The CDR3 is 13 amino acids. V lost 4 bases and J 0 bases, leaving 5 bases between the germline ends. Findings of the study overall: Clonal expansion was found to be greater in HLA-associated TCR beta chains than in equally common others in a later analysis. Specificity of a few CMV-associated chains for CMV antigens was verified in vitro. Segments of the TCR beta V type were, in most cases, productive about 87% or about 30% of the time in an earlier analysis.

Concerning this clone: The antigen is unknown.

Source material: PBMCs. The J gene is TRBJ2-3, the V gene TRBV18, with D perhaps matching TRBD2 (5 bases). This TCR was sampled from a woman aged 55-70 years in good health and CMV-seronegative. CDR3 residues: CASSRTSTDTQYF. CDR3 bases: TGTGCCAGCTCACGGACTAGCACAGATACGCAGTATTTT. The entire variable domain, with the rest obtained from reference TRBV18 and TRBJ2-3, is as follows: NAGVMQNPRHLVRRRGQEARLRCSPMKGHSHVYWYRQLPEEGLKFMVYLQKENIIDESGMPKERFSAEFPKEGPSILRIQQVVRGDSAAYFCASSRTSTDTQYFGPGTRLTVL.